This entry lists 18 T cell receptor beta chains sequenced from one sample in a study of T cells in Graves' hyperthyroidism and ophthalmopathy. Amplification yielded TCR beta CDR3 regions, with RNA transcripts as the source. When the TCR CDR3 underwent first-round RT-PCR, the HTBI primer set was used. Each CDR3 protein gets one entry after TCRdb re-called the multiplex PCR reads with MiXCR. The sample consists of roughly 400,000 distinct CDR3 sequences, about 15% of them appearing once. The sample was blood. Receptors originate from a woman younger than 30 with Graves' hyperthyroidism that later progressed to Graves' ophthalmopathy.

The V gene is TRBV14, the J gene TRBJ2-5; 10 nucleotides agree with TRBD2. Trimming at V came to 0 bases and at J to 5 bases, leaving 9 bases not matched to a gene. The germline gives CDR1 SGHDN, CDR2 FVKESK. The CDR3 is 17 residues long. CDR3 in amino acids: CASSQDSSGRAGETQYF. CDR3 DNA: TGTGCCAGCAGCCAAGATTCCAGCGGGAGGGCCGGGGAGACCCAGTACTTC.

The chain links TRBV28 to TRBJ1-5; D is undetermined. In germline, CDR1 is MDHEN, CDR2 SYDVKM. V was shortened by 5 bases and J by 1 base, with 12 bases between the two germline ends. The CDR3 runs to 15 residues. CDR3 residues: CASSDRPESNQPQHF. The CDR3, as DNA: TGTGCCAGCAGTGATCGCCCTGAGAGCAATCAGCCCCAGCATTTT.

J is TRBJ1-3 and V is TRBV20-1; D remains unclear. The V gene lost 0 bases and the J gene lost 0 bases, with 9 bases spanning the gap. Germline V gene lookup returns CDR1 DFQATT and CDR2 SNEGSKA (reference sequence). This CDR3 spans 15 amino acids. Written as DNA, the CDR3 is TGCAGTGCTAGAGACCGTAAATCCTCTGGAAACACCATATATTTT. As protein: CSARDRKSSGNTIYF.

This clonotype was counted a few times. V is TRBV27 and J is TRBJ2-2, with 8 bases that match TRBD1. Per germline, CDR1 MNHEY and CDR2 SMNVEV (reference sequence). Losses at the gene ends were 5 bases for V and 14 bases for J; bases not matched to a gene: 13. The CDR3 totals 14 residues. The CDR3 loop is CASSRGTGAPGLFF. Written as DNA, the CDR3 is TGTGCCAGCAGTCGAGGGACAGGCGCCCCGGGACTGTTTTTT.

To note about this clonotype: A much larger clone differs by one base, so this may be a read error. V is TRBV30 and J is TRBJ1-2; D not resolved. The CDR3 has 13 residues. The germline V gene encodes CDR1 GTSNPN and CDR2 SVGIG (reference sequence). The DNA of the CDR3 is TGTGCCTGTAGTGTACGCGGCAGAAGCGGCTACACCTTC. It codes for CACSVRGRSGYTF.

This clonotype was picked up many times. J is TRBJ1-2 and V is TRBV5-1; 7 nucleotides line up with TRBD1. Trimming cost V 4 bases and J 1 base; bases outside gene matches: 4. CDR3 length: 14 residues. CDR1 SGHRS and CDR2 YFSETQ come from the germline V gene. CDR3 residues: CASSTRQGNYGYTF. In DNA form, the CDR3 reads TGCGCCAGCAGCACCCGACAGGGTAACTATGGCTACACCTTC.

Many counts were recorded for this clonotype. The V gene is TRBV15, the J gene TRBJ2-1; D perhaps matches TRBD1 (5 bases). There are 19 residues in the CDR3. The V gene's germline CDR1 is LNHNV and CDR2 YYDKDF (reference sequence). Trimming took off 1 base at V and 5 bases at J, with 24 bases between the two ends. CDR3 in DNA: TGTGCCACCAGCAGAGGGACGCAAGTGGGGCTCCTAATACACAATGAGCAGTTCTTC. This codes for CATSRGTQVGLLIHNEQFF.

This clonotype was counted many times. CDR3 region: CASSETRDLYGYTF. CDR3 bases: TGTGCCAGCAGTGAAACCAGGGACCTCTATGGCTACACCTTC. The rearrangement links TRBV6-1 to TRBJ1-2; maybe TRBD1 (5 bases). The V and J ends lost 2 bases and 4 bases respectively, with 11 bases between them. The CDR3 runs to 14 residues. Germline values: CDR1 MNHNS, CDR2 SASEGT.

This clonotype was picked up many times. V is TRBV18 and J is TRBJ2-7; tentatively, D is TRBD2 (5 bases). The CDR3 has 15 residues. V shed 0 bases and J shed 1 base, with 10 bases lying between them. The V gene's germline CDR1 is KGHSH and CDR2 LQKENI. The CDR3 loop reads CASSPPASRSYEQYF. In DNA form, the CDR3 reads TGTGCCAGCTCACCACCGGCTAGCCGGTCCTACGAGCAGTACTTC.

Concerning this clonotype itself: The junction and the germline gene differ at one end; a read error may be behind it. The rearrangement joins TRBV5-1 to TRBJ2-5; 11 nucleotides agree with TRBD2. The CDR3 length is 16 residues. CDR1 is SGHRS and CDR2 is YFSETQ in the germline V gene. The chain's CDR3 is CASSSPSGRIQETRYF. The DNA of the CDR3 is TGCGCCAGCAGCTCCCCTAGCGGGAGGATCCAAGAGACCCGGTACTTC.

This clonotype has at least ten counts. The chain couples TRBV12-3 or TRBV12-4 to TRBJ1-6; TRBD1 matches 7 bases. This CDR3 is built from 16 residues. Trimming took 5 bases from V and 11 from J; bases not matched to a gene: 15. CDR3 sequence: CASSPSRRQGFTPLHF. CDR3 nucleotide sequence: TGTGCCAGCAGTCCTAGTAGGAGACAGGGATTTACACCCCTCCACTTT.

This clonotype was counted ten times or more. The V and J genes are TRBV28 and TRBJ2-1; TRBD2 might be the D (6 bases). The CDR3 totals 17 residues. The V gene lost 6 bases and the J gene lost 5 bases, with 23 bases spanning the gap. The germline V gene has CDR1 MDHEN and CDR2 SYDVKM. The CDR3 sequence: CASRPVRLAVIDNEQFF. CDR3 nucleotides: TGTGCCAGCAGACCCGTCCGTTTAGCGGTAATTGACAATGAGCAGTTCTTC. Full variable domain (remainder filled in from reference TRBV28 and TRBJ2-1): DVKVTQSSRYLVKRTGEKVFLECVQDMDHENMFWYRQDPGLGLRLIYFSYDVKMKEKGDIPEGYSVSREKKERFSLILESASTNQTSMYLCASRPVRLAVIDNEQFFGPGTRLTVL.

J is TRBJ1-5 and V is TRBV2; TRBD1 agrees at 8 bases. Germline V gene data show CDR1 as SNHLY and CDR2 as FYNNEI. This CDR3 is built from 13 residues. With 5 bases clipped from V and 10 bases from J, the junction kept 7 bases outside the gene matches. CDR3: CASSSPGQGPQHF. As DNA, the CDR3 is TGTGCCAGCAGTTCCCCTGGACAGGGTCCCCAGCATTTT.

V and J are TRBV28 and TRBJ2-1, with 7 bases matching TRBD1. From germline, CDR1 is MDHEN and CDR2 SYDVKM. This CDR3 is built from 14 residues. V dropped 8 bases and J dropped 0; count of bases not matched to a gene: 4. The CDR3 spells CASLGQSSYNEQFF. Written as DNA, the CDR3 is TGTGCCAGCCTGGGACAGAGCTCCTACAATGAGCAGTTCTTC.

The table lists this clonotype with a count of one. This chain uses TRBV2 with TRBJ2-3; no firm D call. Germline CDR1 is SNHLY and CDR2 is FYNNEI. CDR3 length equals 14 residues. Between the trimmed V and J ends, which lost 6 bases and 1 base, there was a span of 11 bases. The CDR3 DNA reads TGTGCCAGCAGGCCTCCCGGCGGCACAGATACGCAGTATTTT. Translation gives CASRPPGGTDTQYF.

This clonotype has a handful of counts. CDR3 bases: TGTGCCAGCAGCCAAGCACGCTACAAAGGAGGGGGGCGAGTCACCGGGGAGCTGTTTTTT. This encodes CASSQARYKGGGRVTGELFF. V and J are TRBV28 and TRBJ2-2; perhaps D is TRBD1 or TRBD2 (6 bases each). The CDR3 extends over 20 amino acids. CDR1 is MDHEN and CDR2 is SYDVKM in the germline V gene. The V and J ends lost 6 bases and 4 bases respectively, with 30 bases between them.

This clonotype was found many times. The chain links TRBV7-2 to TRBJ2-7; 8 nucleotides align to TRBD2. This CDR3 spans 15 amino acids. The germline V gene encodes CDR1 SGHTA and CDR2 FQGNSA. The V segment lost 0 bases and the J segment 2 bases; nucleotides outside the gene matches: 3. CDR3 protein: CASSLAAGDPYEQYF. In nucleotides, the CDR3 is TGTGCCAGCAGCTTAGCAGCGGGAGACCCCTACGAGCAGTACTTC.

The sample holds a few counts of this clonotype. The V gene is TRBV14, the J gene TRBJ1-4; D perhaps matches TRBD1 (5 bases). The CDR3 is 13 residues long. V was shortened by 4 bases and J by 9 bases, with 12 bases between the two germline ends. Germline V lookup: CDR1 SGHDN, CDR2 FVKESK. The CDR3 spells CASSRWTNKKLFF. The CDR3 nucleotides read TGTGCCAGCAGCCGATGGACAAATAAAAAACTGTTTTTT.